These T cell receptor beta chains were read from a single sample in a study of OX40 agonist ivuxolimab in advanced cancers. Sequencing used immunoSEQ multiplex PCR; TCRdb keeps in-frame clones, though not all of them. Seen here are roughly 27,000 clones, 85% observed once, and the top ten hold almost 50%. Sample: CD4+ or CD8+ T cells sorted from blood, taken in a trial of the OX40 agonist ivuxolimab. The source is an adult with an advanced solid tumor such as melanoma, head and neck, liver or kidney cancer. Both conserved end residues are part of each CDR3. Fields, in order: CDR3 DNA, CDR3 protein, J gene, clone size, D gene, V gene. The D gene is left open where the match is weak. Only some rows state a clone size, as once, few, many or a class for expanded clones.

DNA: TGTGCCAGCAGTCCCCCGCTACAAGAGACCCAGTACTTC
CDR3: CASSPPLQETQYF
J: TRBJ2-5
size: NA
D: NA
V: TRBV27

DNA: TGTGCCAGTAGGACTACAGGGTTCGGCGAGCAGTACTTC
CDR3: CASRTTGFGEQYF
J: TRBJ2-7
size: few
D: NA
V: TRBV19

DNA: TGTGCCAGCAGTGAATTTGACAGTCGCTACGAGCAGTACTTC
CDR3: CASSEFDSRYEQYF
J: TRBJ2-7
size: NA
D: NA
V: TRBV25-1

DNA: TGCACCAGCAGCCAAGATCTTGAGGGACCCCGTAATACGCAGTATTTT
CDR3: CTSSQDLEGPRNTQYF
J: TRBJ2-3
size: NA
D: NA
V: TRBV1

DNA: TGTGCCAGCAGCTCTTCAGGGGGCGCAGCTGGTTTAACGGGGGAGCTGTTTTTT
CDR3: CASSSSGGAAGLTGELFF
J: TRBJ2-2
size: large
D: TRBD1
V: TRBV7-9

DNA: TGCGCCAGCAGCTTCTGGGACAGGGGGACCGGGGAGCTGTTTTTT
CDR3: CASSFWDRGTGELFF
J: TRBJ2-2
size: few
D: TRBD1
V: TRBV5-1

DNA: TGTGCCAGCAGCCAAACCGGGCAGGCCTATGAGCAGTTCTTC
CDR3: CASSQTGQAYEQFF
J: TRBJ2-1
size: NA
D: NA
V: TRBV27

DNA: TGCGCCAGCAGCCAAGCGGGGTTGGGTGGAAACACCATATATTTT
CDR3: CASSQAGLGGNTIYF
J: TRBJ1-3
size: NA
D: NA
V: TRBV4-1

DNA: TGTGCCAGCAGCGTAGGGGGACTCGGTAATGAAAAACTGTTTTTT
CDR3: CASSVGGLGNEKLFF
J: TRBJ1-4
size: NA
D: NA
V: TRBV9

DNA: TGCGCCAGCAGCCAAGATAGGGGTTATAGCGGGGGGAGTTGGGTGGAGACCCAGTACTTC
CDR3: CASSQDRGYSGGSWVETQYF
J: TRBJ2-5
size: NA
D: TRBD2
V: TRBV4-1

DNA: TGTGCCAGCAGCCAACGACAGGGAGGGACAGAGTCCGGGGAGCTGTTTTTT
CDR3: CASSQRQGGTESGELFF
J: TRBJ2-2
size: NA
D: NA
V: TRBV7-2

DNA: TGTGCCATCAGTGGGACAGTCGCACCCCATGAGCAGTTCTTC
CDR3: CAISGTVAPHEQFF
J: TRBJ2-1
size: NA
D: NA
V: TRBV10-3

DNA: TGTGCCAGCAGCGTAGGGACAGGGGGTACTGAAGCTTTCTTT
CDR3: CASSVGTGGTEAFF
J: TRBJ1-1
size: NA
D: TRBD1
V: TRBV11-2

DNA: TGTGCCAGCAGTTTAGCGGAAAGGGGTTACTATGGCTACACCTTC
CDR3: CASSLAERGYYGYTF
J: TRBJ1-2
size: NA
D: NA
V: TRBV28

DNA: TGTGCCAGCAGTCTAGGGACGGGCGAGCAGTACTTC
CDR3: CASSLGTGEQYF
J: TRBJ2-7
size: NA
D: NA
V: TRBV27

DNA: TGTGCCAGCAGACCCTACAGGGGCCCCTACGAGCAGTACTTC
CDR3: CASRPYRGPYEQYF
J: TRBJ2-7
size: NA
D: TRBD1
V: TRBV5-4

DNA: TGTGCCAGCAGTTATAGTAGAGGGTTGAGCACTGAAGCTTTCTTT
CDR3: CASSYSRGLSTEAFF
J: TRBJ1-1
size: NA
D: NA
V: TRBV6-5

DNA: TGCAGCGGCCAAAGCCCACTAATGAACACTGAAGCTTTCTTT
CDR3: CSGQSPLMNTEAFF
J: TRBJ1-1
size: NA
D: NA
V: TRBV29-1

DNA: TGTGCCAGCAGCGGAGGTAGGGGATATGGCTACACCTTC
CDR3: CASSGGRGYGYTF
J: TRBJ1-2
size: NA
D: NA
V: TRBV9

DNA: TGTGCCAGCAGTTTATTCGGAGGTTCCTACGAGCAGTACTTC
CDR3: CASSLFGGSYEQYF
J: TRBJ2-7
size: once
D: NA
V: TRBV27

DNA: TGTGCCAGCAGCGTATTCGAAATGGGGTACGAGCAGTACTTC
CDR3: CASSVFEMGYEQYF
J: TRBJ2-7
size: NA
D: NA
V: TRBV9

DNA: TGCAGCGTTCTCCGGAGCTACACCGGGGAGCTGTTTTTT
CDR3: CSVLRSYTGELFF
J: TRBJ2-2
size: NA
D: NA
V: TRBV29-1

DNA: TGTGCCAGCAGCCCCATATTTGGAGGGGCTGTTGAAGCTTTCTTT
CDR3: CASSPIFGGAVEAFF
J: TRBJ1-1
size: NA
D: NA
V: TRBV7-2